This entry describes one T cell receptor beta chain. Profiling relied on immunoSEQ multiplex PCR, and the TCRdb table lists in-frame clones only, not all of them. The table shows 35,000 to 50,000 clones, with 96% occurring only once. The data originate from a study of technical replicates of blood from a handful of donors. CDR1 SGHRS and CDR2 YFSETQ come from the germline V gene. This CDR3 has 14 residues. Trimming pared 1 base from V and 1 base from J, leaving 8 bases between. Material for sequencing was T cells isolated from PBMCs. V usage is TRBV5-1 and J usage is TRBJ1-1, with D tentatively TRBD1 (5 bases). The receptor comes from a human donor in good health. In DNA, the CDR3 is TGCGCCAGCAGCTTGAGGGGTGGGAACACTGAAGCTTTCTTT. Translated, it gives CASSLRGGNTEAFF.